This is a list of T cell receptor beta chains from one sample in a study of untreated major depressive disorder. Using immunoSEQ multiplex PCR, the repertoire was profiled, and TCRdb retains in-frame clones only, with some absent. The sample has roughly 14,000 clones, about 89% seen once; the top ten hold over 1.5%. Sequencing was carried out using CD4+ T cells from PBMCs. The origin of the receptors is a woman aged 30 to 39 with major depressive disorder. Each CDR3 is given with its conserved first and last residue. The D gene is left open where the match is weak. A row's size may be missing; if present it is once, few, many or a size class.

abundance	d_gene	v_gene	j_gene	CDR3nt	CDR3aa
NA	NA	TRBV7-2	TRBJ2-3	TGTGCCAGCAGCTTAGGGGTCGATCGAACGCAGTATTTT	CASSLGVDRTQYF
NA	NA	TRBV27	TRBJ2-3	TGTGCCAGCAGACTCAGATACGCCACCACAGATACGCAGTATTTT	CASRLRYATTDTQYF
NA	NA	TRBV5-8	TRBJ1-3	TGTGCCAGCAGCTTTAACCGCGGAAACACCATATATTTT	CASSFNRGNTIYF
NA	NA	TRBV7-2	TRBJ1-4	TGTGCCAGCAACAGAGCAACTAATGAAAAACTGTTTTTT	CASNRATNEKLFF
NA	TRBD2	TRBV11-3	TRBJ2-5	TGTGCCAGCAGCTTTAGCGGGTCCACCGGGACCCAGTACTTC	CASSFSGSTGTQYF
NA	TRBD1	TRBV5-1	TRBJ2-3	TGCGCCAGCATTTTCGGCCTCCGGGACAGCGATACGCAGTATTTT	CASIFGLRDSDTQYF
NA	NA	TRBV5-1	TRBJ2-7	TGCGCCAGCAGAAGACTTACCGGGACCTTAGCCGGCGAGCAGTACTTC	CASRRLTGTLAGEQYF
few	NA	TRBV27	TRBJ2-7	TGTGCCAGCAGTCCGACGCCGACAGGATACTACGAGCAGTACTTC	CASSPTPTGYYEQYF
NA	TRBD2	TRBV5-4	TRBJ2-3	TGTGCCAGCAGCGGCCCGGGACTACAAAGCACCTATACGCAGTATTTT	CASSGPGLQSTYTQYF
NA	NA	TRBV6-4	TRBJ2-7	TGTGCCAGCAGTCGCGAACCAGCAGGGGGGACCACTTACGAGCAGTACTTC	CASSREPAGGTTYEQYF
NA	NA	TRBV18	TRBJ2-2	TGTGCCAGCTCGCTTAAGGAGAGCACCGGGGAGCTGTTTTTT	CASSLKESTGELFF
once	TRBD1	TRBV5-6	TRBJ1-2	TGTGCCAGCAGCCCGGACAGGCGAAACTATGGCTACACCTTC	CASSPDRRNYGYTF
NA	NA	TRBV5-1	TRBJ1-3	TGCGCCAGCAGCTTACCGGGTTCTACTGGAAACACCATATATTTT	CASSLPGSTGNTIYF
NA	TRBD1	TRBV6-5	TRBJ2-7	TGTGCCAGCAGTTTAACCATAACAGGGGGCACCTACGAGCAGTACTTC	CASSLTITGGTYEQYF
NA	NA	TRBV27	TRBJ2-3	TGTGCCAGCAGTTTAGGGAGGGGGAGCACAGATACGCAGTATTTT	CASSLGRGSTDTQYF
NA	NA	TRBV7-2	TRBJ2-7	TGTGCCAGCAGCTCTACCCGGGGGCAGGCGAGCGAGCAGTACTTC	CASSSTRGQASEQYF
NA	TRBD1	TRBV2	TRBJ1-2	TGTGCCAGCAGCGTGCAAAACAGGGGGACCGACTATGGCTACACCTTC	CASSVQNRGTDYGYTF
NA	NA	TRBV7-2	TRBJ1-2	TGTGCCAGCAGCTTAGCGGCTTCAGCTGGGGGTGGCTACACCTTC	CASSLAASAGGGYTF
NA	NA	TRBV9	TRBJ2-5	TGTGCCAGCAGCCCCCCGTATGGGACCCAGTACTTC	CASSPPYGTQYF
NA	NA	TRBV15	TRBJ2-1	TGTGCCACCAGCAGAGATAGGGTAGATGAGCAGTTCTTC	CATSRDRVDEQFF
NA	TRBD1	TRBV10-3	TRBJ2-6	TGTGCCATCAGCCAGACAGGGTACTCCGGGGCCAACGTCCTGACTTTC	CAISQTGYSGANVLTF
once	TRBD2	TRBV7-9	TRBJ2-5	TGTGCCAGCAGCCCCCACGGGCTAGCGGGAGGGGAGACCCAGTACTTC	CASSPHGLAGGETQYF
NA	TRBD1	TRBV5-4	TRBJ2-7	TGTGCCAGCAGCTCTCGGGACAGGGTCTACGAGCAGTACTTC	CASSSRDRVYEQYF
NA	TRBD1	TRBV16	TRBJ1-1	TGTGCCAGCCGGGAGACAGGGGGCGAGAACACTGAAGCTTTCTTT	CASRETGGENTEAFF
NA	NA	TRBV7-9	TRBJ2-3	TGTGCCAGCAACCCGCCAGGGACGGCAGATACGCAGTATTTT	CASNPPGTADTQYF
NA	NA	TRBV27	TRBJ2-7	TGTGCCAGCAGGGACGACCGAGGGGGGTCCTACGAGCAGTACTTC	CASRDDRGGSYEQYF
once	TRBD1	TRBV7-6	TRBJ1-1	TGTGCCAGCAGCTTAGCTGCGCACAGGGGACCAAACACTGAAGCTTTCTTT	CASSLAAHRGPNTEAFF
NA	NA	TRBV6-1	TRBJ1-2	TGTGCCAGCAGTGCGCAGGGAGGGCACTATGGCTACACCTTC	CASSAQGGHYGYTF
NA	NA	TRBV6-6	TRBJ2-7	TGTGCCAGCAGTTATGGGCTATCCTACGAGCAGTACTTC	CASSYGLSYEQYF
NA	NA	TRBV10-1	TRBJ2-2	TGCGCCAGCTGTCGGGACACCGGGGAGCTGTTTTTT	CASCRDTGELFF
NA	TRBD2	TRBV11-3	TRBJ2-7	TGTGCCAGCAGCTTCCGGACTAGCGGGATGGGGGAGCAGTACTTC	CASSFRTSGMGEQYF
NA	NA	TRBV14	TRBJ2-7	TGTGCCAGCAGCCAAGTAGACCTCTACGAGCAGTACTTC	CASSQVDLYEQYF
once	NA	TRBV19	TRBJ1-1	TGTGCCAGTAGTATGGTACGGATGAACACTGAAGCTTTCTTT	CASSMVRMNTEAFF
NA	NA	TRBV28	TRBJ1-1	TGTGCCAGCCAAAGTGGGGGGGGGAACGATGCTGAAGCTTTCTTT	CASQSGGGNDAEAFF
NA	NA	TRBV7-2	TRBJ1-1	TGTGCCAGCAGCTTAGAGGGCGGGGCAGAAGCTTTCTTT	CASSLEGGAEAFF
NA	NA	TRBV6-1	TRBJ1-1	TGTGCCAGCAGTGAAATCGGCTTCGGGGAAGCTTTCTTT	CASSEIGFGEAFF
few	NA	TRBV10-3	TRBJ1-5	TGTGCCATCAGTCAACACAGGTTGGGTCAGCCCCAGCATTTT	CAISQHRLGQPQHF
NA	NA	TRBV6-6	TRBJ1-3	TGTGCCAGCAGGGTGACAGGTTCTGGAAACACCATATATTTT	CASRVTGSGNTIYF
NA	NA	TRBV9	TRBJ2-4	TGTGCCAGCAGCGTAGGCCCGGACCTAGCCAAAAACATTCAGTACTTC	CASSVGPDLAKNIQYF
NA	NA	TRBV14	TRBJ2-6	TGTGCCAGCAGCCAAGAATCATTAACAATTCCGGCCGGGGCCAACGTCCTGACTTTC	CASSQESLTIPAGANVLTF
NA	NA	TRBV28	TRBJ2-1	TGTGCCAGCATTAACCCGGGAAACGTCCACAATGAGCAGTTCTTC	CASINPGNVHNEQFF
NA	NA	TRBV6-4	TRBJ2-4	TGTGCCAGCGCCGAGACAGCCAAAAACATTCAGTACTTC	CASAETAKNIQYF
NA	TRBD1	TRBV30	TRBJ1-2	TGTGCCTGGAGGGCAGGGGGCTATGGCTACACCTTC	CAWRAGGYGYTF
NA	TRBD1	TRBV15	TRBJ2-1	TGTGCCACCAGCAGAGATCGGACAGGGCCAAATGAGCAGTTCTTC	CATSRDRTGPNEQFF
NA	NA	TRBV30	TRBJ1-4	TGTGCCTGGAGCCCCCCAGTGAATGAAAAACTGTTTTTT	CAWSPPVNEKLFF
NA	TRBD1	TRBV5-1	TRBJ2-1	TGCGCCAGCAGAGAGAGGACAGGAAGCTCCTACAATGAGCAGTTCTTC	CASRERTGSSYNEQFF
NA	NA	TRBV9	TRBJ2-1	TGTGCCAGCAGCGTTCGGGGGCGGTACGCGGTCTTC	CASSVRGRYAVF
NA	NA	TRBV30	TRBJ1-2	TGTGCCTGGAGTGTGGCGGGCAGCTCCCTGGGCTACACCTTC	CAWSVAGSSLGYTF